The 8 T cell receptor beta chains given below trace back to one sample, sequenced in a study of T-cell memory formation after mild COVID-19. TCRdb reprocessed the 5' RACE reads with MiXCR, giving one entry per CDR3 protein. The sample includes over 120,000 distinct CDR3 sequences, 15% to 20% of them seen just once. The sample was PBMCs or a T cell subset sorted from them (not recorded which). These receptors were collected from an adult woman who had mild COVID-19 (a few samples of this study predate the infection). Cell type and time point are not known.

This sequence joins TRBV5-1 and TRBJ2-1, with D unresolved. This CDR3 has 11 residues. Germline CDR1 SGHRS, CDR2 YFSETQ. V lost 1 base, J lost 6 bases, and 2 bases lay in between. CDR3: CASSLINEQFF. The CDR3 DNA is TGCGCCAGCAGCTTGATCAATGAGCAGTTCTTC.

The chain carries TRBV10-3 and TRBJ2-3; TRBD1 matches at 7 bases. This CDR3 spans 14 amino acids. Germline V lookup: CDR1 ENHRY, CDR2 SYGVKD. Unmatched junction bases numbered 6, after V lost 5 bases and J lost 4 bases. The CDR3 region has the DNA TGTGCCATCAGTATTACCGACAGGGCAGATACGCAGTATTTT. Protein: CAISITDRADTQYF.

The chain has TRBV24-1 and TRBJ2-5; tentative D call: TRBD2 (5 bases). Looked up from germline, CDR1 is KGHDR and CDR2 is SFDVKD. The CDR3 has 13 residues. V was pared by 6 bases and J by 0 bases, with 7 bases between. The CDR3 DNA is TGTGCCACCAGTACGACTAACCAAGAGACCCAGTACTTC. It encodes CATSTTNQETQYF.

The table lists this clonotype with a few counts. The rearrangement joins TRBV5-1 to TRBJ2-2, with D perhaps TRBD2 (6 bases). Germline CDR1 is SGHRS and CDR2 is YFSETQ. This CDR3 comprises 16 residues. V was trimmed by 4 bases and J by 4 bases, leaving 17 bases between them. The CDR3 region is CASSLDLARRTGELFF. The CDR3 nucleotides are TGCGCCAGCAGCCTGGACCTAGCGCGGCGCACCGGGGAGCTGTTTTTT.

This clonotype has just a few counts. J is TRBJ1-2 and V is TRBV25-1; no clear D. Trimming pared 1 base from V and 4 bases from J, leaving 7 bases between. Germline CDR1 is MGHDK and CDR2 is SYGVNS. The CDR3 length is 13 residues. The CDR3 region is CASSELGPYGYTF. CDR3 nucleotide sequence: TGTGCCAGCAGTGAATTGGGCCCCTATGGCTACACCTTC.

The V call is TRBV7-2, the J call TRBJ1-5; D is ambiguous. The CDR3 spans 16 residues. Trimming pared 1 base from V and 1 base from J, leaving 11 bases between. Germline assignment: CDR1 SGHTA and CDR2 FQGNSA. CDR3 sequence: CASSLGGLRSNQPQHF. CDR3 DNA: TGTGCCAGCAGCTTAGGCGGGTTACGCAGCAATCAGCCCCAGCATTTT.

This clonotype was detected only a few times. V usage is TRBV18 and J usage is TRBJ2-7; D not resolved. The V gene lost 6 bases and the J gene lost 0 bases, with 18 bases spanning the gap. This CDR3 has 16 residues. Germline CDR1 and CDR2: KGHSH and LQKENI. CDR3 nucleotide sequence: TGTGCCAGCTCCCCTAATGGAGCGCTCAGCTCCTACGAGCAGTACTTC. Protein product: CASSPNGALSSYEQYF. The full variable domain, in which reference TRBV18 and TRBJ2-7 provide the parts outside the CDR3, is NAGVMQNPRHLVRRRGQEARLRCSPMKGHSHVYWYRQLPEEGLKFMVYLQKENIIDESGMPKERFSAEFPKEGPSILRIQQVVRGDSAAYFCASSPNGALSSYEQYFGPGTRLTVT.

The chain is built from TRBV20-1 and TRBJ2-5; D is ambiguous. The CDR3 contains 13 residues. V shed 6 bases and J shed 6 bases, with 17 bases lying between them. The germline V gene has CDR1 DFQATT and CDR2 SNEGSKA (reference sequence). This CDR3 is CSAPSLSTKTQYF. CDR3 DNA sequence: TGCAGTGCCCCGTCATTGTCCACCAAGACCCAGTACTTC.